These T cell receptor beta chains were read from a single sample in a study of T-cell reconstitution after alpha-beta-depleted transplantation in children. Via MiXCR, TCRdb re-called the PCR reads, giving one row per CDR3 protein. The table lists about 490,000 distinct CDR3 sequences, about 10% of them singletons, with just over 2% in the top ten. Source: PBMCs, taken before TCRalphabeta/CD19-depleted stem cell transplant. These receptors were collected from a child younger than 10 with inherited bone marrow failure, due to receive a stem cell transplant. Each CDR3 is given with its conserved first and last residue. The order of the fields is clone size, J gene, V gene, D gene, CDR3 DNA, CDR3 protein. A D gene is named only where the DNA matches it firmly. Size tells how often a clone was seen (once, few, many) or the class of an expanded clone, and some rows leave it out.

clone size: many
J gene: TRBJ2-5
V gene: TRBV4-2
D gene: TRBD1
CDR3 DNA: TGTGCCAGCAGCGAACCGGGACAGCAAGAGACCCAGTACTTC
CDR3 protein: CASSEPGQQETQYF

clone size: many
J gene: TRBJ2-2
V gene: TRBV29-1
D gene: .
CDR3 DNA: TGCAGCGGAGCGGTCACCGGGGAGCTGTTTTTT
CDR3 protein: CSGAVTGELFF

clone size: many
J gene: TRBJ1-2
V gene: TRBV10-3
D gene: .
CDR3 DNA: TGTGCCATCAGTGATGGTTCAGCAGCTAACTATGGCTACACCTTC
CDR3 protein: CAISDGSAANYGYTF

clone size: .
J gene: TRBJ1-2
V gene: TRBV4-3
D gene: .
CDR3 DNA: TGCGCCAGCAGCCAAGACATCGGGACACCAAGCAAGGATGGCTACACCTTC
CDR3 protein: CASSQDIGTPSKDGYTF

clone size: many
J gene: TRBJ1-2
V gene: TRBV3-1
D gene: .
CDR3 DNA: TGTGCCAGCAGCCAAGATGGACCTGCCCCCGGGGACGGCTACACCTTC
CDR3 protein: CASSQDGPAPGDGYTF

clone size: .
J gene: TRBJ2-7
V gene: TRBV7-9
D gene: TRBD1
CDR3 DNA: TGTGCCAGCAGCTTAGGGTCAGGGGGCTTCAACGAGCAGTACTTC
CDR3 protein: CASSLGSGGFNEQYF

clone size: many
J gene: TRBJ2-1
V gene: TRBV11-2
D gene: TRBD2
CDR3 DNA: TGTGCCAGCAGCTTTCCCTCATTTCAGAGCGGGAGGTCCTACAATGAGCAGTTCTTC
CDR3 protein: CASSFPSFQSGRSYNEQFF

clone size: .
J gene: TRBJ1-3
V gene: TRBV29-1
D gene: .
CDR3 DNA: TGCAGCGTTGCCAAGGATTGGGGTGGAAACACCATATATTTT
CDR3 protein: CSVAKDWGGNTIYF

clone size: many
J gene: TRBJ2-3
V gene: TRBV30
D gene: .
CDR3 DNA: TGTGCCTGGAGTGACGGGAGAGGCACAGATACGCAGTATTTT
CDR3 protein: CAWSDGRGTDTQYF

clone size: .
J gene: TRBJ2-5
V gene: TRBV6-2/TRBV6-3
D gene: .
CDR3 DNA: TGTGCCAGCAGTCCCCGGTCTATCGATGAACAAGAGACCCAGTACTTC
CDR3 protein: CASSPRSIDEQETQYF

clone size: few
J gene: TRBJ2-7
V gene: TRBV15
D gene: .
CDR3 DNA: TGTGCCACCAGCAGAGTTGGGGGAGTAGGGGTTAGGGAGCAGTACTTC
CDR3 protein: CATSRVGGVGVREQYF

clone size: many
J gene: TRBJ1-2
V gene: TRBV7-2
D gene: .
CDR3 DNA: TGTGCCAGCAGCCCCCCCGGGGGGAACTATGGCTACACCTTC
CDR3 protein: CASSPPGGNYGYTF